The 2 T cell receptor beta chains below were found in one sample sequenced in a study of cytomegalovirus exposure and HLA in healthy donors. The PCR was carried out with 60 Vbeta primers and 13 Jbeta primers. Sequencing used immunoSEQ multiplex PCR; TCRdb keeps in-frame clones, though not all of them. Of 110,000 to 150,000 clones listed, around a tenth are singletons. Sequencing was done on a sample of PBMCs. The receptors were gathered from a male donor in good health and CMV-seronegative.

In its sample, this clone was seen a few times. This chain links TRBV27 with TRBJ2-7, with 7 bases lining up with TRBD2. Trimming took 6 bases from V and 7 from J; bases not matched to a gene: 12. Germline CDR1 is MNHEY and CDR2 is SMNVEV (reference sequence). This CDR3 has 14 residues. The CDR3 DNA reads as TGTGCCAGCAGGAGCGGGACCGGACTAGGGGAGCAGTACTTC. It encodes CASRSGTGLGEQYF.

The chain is built from TRBV5-6 and TRBJ2-7, with a possible D match to TRBD1 (6 bases). In germline, CDR1 is SGHDT, CDR2 YYEEEE. The V end was cut by 4 bases, the J end by 6 bases, with 11 bases between. The CDR3 spans 12 residues. The CDR3 DNA is TGTGCCAGCAGCGTCGGACAGCGCGAGCAGTACTTC. Protein sequence: CASSVGQREQYF.